This TCR beta chain was sequenced in a study of cytomegalovirus exposure and HLA in healthy donors. The study's findings and limits: In a later analysis, compared with equally common non-associated chains, HLA-associated beta chains were more expanded.

Per germline, CDR1 SGHKS and CDR2 YYEKEE (reference sequence). The CDR3 length is 16 residues. V lost 4 bases, J lost 3 bases, and 10 bases stayed unmatched. On this clone itself: The target antigen is unknown.

The PCR ran on 60 Vbeta and 13 Jbeta primers. Profiling relied on immunoSEQ multiplex PCR, and the TCRdb table lists in-frame clones only, not all of them. Here the sample spans roughly 130,000 clones, just over 70% being singletons. The V and J genes are TRBV5-5 and TRBJ2-7, with 10 bases fitting TRBD2. What was sequenced was PBMCs. This sequence originates from a woman in her fifties or sixties in good health and CMV-seropositive. The CDR3 sequence: CASSLMLAGGIYEQYF. CDR3 nucleotides: TGTGCCAGCAGCCTTATGTTAGCGGGGGGAATCTACGAGCAGTACTTC.